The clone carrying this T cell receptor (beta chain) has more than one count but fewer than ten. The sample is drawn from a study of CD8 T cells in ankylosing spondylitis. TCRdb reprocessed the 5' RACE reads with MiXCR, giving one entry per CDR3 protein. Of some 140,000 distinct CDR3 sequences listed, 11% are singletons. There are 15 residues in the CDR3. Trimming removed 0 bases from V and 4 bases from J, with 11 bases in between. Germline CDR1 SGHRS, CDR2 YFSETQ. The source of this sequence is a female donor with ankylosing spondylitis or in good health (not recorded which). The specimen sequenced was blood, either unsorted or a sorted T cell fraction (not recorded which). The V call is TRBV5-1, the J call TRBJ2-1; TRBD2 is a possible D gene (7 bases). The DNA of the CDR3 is TGCGCCAGCAGCTTGGTGGCGGGGGCATACAATGAGCAGTTCTTC. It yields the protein CASSLVAGAYNEQFF. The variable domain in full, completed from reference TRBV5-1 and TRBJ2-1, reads KAGVTQTPRYLIKTRGQQVTLSCSPISGHRSVSWYQQTPGQGLQFLFEYFSETQRNKGNFPGRFSGRQFSNSRSEMNVSTLELGDSALYLCASSLVAGAYNEQFFGPGTRLTVL.